The TCR beta chain under discussion was sequenced for a study of blood T cell repertoires in COVID-19. Study as a whole: The origin of the acute and convalescent COVID-19 samples was the United States, Italy and Spain. The cDNA or gDNA used as material had been derived from T cells, B-cell-depleted T cells, or PBMCs.

V lost 4 bases to trimming and J lost 3 bases, with 18 bases between them. This CDR3 is built from 17 residues. The V gene's germline CDR1 is MDHEN and CDR2 SYDVKM. Per the original methods: Reference gene primers were amplified, and this amplification served to estimate nucleated cell counts. Measured with immunoSEQ multiplex PCR; TCRdb has only the in-frame clones, and not every one. V, J and clone size were drawn from that table, and D and trimming were deduced from the DNA. Of about 94,000 clones in the sample, 80% to 85% were seen once. The sequencing input was peripheral blood. The chain couples TRBV28 to TRBJ1-4; D gene uncertain. This TCR was recovered from a man aged 55 to 70 with acute or convalescent COVID-19. CDR3 amino acids: CASSSWRWRVSNEKLFF. Written as DNA, the CDR3 is TGTGCCAGCAGTTCCTGGCGTTGGAGGGTCTCTAATGAAAAACTGTTTTTT.